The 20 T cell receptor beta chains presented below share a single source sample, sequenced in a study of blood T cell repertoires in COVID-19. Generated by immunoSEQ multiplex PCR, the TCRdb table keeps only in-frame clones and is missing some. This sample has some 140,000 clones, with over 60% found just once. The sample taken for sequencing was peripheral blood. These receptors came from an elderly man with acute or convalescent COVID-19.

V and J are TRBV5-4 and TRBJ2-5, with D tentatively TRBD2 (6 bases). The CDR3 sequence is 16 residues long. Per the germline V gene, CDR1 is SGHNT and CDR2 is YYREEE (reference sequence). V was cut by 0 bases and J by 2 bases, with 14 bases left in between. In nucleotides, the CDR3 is TGTGCCAGCAGCTTGGATACGGGGGAGGCACAAGAGACCCAGTACTTC. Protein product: CASSLDTGEAQETQYF.

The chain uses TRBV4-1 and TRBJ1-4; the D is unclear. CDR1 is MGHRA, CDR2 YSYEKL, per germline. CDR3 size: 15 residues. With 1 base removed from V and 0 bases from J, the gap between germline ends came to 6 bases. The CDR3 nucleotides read TGCGCCAGCAGCCAAGTCCCGTCAACTAATGAAAAACTGTTTTTT. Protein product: CASSQVPSTNEKLFF.

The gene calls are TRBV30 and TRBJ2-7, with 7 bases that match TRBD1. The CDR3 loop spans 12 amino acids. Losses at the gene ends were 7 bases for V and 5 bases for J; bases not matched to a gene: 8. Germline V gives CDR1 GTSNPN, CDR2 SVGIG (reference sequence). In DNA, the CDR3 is TGTGCCTCAAGGGGGCAGGATGACGAGCAGTACTTC. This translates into CASRGQDDEQYF.

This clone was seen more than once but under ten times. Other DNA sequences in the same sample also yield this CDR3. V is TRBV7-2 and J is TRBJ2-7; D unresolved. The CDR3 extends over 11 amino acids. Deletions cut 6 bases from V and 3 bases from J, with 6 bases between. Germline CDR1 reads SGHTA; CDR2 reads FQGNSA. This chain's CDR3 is CASSSNYEQYF. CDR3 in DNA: TGTGCCAGCAGTTCTAACTACGAGCAGTACTTC.

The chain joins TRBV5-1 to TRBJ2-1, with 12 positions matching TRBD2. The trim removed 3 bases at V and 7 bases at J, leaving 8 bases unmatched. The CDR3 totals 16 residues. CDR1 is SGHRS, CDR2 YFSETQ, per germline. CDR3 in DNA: TGCGCCAGCAGCTCTCCTAGCGGGGGGGCATCAAATGAGCAGTTCTTC. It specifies CASSSPSGGASNEQFF.

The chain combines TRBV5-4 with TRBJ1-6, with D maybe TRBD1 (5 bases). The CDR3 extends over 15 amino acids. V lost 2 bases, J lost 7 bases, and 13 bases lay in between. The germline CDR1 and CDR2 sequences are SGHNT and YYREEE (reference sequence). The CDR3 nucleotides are TGTGCCAGCAGCTTAAGCGACAGAATCAATTCACCCCTCCACTTT. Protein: CASSLSDRINSPLHF.

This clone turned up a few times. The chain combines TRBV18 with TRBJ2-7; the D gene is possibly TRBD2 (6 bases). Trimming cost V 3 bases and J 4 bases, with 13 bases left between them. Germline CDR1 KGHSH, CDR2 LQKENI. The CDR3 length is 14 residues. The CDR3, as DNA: TGTGCCAGCTCACCCCTCCTCGGGAGTTACGAGCAGTACTTC. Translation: CASSPLLGSYEQYF.

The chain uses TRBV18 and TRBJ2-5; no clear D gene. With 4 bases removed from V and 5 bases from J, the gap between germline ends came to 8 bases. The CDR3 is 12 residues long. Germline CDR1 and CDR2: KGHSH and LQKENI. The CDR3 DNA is TGTGCCAGCTCACTTAGCCTGGAGACCCAGTACTTC. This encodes CASSLSLETQYF.

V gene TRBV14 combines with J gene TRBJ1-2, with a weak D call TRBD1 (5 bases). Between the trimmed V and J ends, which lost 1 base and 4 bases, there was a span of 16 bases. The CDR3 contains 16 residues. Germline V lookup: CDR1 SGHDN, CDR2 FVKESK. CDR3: CASSQAGEKRGYGYTF. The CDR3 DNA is TGTGCCAGCAGCCAAGCGGGGGAAAAAAGGGGCTATGGCTACACCTTC.

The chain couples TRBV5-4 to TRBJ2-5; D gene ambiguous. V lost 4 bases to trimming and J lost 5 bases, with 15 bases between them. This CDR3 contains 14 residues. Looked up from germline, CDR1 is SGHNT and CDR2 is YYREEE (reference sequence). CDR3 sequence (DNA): TGTGCCAGCAGCCCCCCGGGTATCGGGGAGACCCAGTACTTC. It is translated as CASSPPGIGETQYF.

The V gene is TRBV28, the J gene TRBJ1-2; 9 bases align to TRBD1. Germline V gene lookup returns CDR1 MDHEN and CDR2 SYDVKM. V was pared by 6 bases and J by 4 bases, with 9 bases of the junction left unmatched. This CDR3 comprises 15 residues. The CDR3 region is CASSETGGPPYGYTF. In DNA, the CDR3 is TGTGCCAGCAGCGAGACAGGGGGGCCTCCCTATGGCTACACCTTC.

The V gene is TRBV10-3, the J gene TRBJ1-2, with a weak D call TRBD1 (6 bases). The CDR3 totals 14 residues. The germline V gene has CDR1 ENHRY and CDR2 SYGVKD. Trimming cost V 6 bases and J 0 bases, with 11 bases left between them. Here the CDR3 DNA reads TGTGCCATCAGCTACAGGGATACTAACTATGGCTACACCTTC. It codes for CAISYRDTNYGYTF.

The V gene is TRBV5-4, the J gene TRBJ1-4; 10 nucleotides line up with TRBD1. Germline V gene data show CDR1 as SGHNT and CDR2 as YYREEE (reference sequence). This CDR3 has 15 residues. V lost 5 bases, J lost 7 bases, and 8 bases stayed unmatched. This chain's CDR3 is CASSRRTGGSEKLFF. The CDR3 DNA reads TGTGCCAGCAGTCGAAGGACAGGGGGAAGTGAAAAACTGTTTTTT.

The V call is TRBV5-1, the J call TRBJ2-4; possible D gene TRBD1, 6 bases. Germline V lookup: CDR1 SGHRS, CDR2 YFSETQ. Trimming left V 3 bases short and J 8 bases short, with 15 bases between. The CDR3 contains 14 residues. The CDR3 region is CASSSPTGSDIQYF. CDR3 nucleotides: TGCGCCAGCAGCTCGCCCACAGGGTCGGACATTCAGTACTTC. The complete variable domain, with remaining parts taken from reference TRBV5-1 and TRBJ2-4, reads KAGVTQTPRYLIKTRGQQVTLSCSPISGHRSVSWYQQTPGQGLQFLFEYFSETQRNKGNFPGRFSGRQFSNSRSEMNVSTLELGDSALYLCASSSPTGSDIQYFGAGTRLSVL.

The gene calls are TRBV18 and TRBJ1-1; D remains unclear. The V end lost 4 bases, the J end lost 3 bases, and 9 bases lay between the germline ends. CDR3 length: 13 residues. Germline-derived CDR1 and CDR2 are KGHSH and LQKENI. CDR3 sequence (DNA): TGTGCCAGCTCACTTAACGGAGACACTGAAGCTTTCTTT. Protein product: CASSLNGDTEAFF.

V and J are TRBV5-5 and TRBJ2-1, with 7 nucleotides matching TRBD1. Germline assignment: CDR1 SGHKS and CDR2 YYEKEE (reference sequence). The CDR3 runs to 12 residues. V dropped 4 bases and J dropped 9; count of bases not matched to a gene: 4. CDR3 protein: CASSRQGVEQFF. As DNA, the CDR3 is TGTGCCAGCAGCCGACAGGGCGTTGAGCAGTTCTTC.

The CDR3, as DNA: TGTGCCAGCAGGCCTCCGGGACAGAACTCTGGGGCCAACGTCCTGACTTTC. Its protein is CASRPPGQNSGANVLTF. J is TRBJ2-6 and V is TRBV5-4, with 7 bases identical to TRBD1. J lost 0 bases, V lost 5 bases, and 8 bases had no gene match. Germline CDR1 is SGHNT and CDR2 is YYREEE (reference sequence). The CDR3 runs to 17 residues.

The CDR3: CASSQGGLAGSTDTQYF. In DNA form, the CDR3 reads TGTGCCAGCAGCCAGGGGGGACTAGCGGGGAGCACAGATACGCAGTATTTT. V and J are TRBV7-9 and TRBJ2-3; TRBD2 matches 13 bases. CDR3 length: 17 amino acids. V lost 5 bases, J lost 0 bases, and 5 bases stayed unmatched. Germline CDR1 SEHNR, CDR2 FQNEAQ (reference sequence).

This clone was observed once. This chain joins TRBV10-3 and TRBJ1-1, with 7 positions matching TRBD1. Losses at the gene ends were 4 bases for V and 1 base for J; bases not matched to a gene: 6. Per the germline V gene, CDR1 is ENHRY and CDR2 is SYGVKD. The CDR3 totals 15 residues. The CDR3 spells CAISAGQAKNTEAFF. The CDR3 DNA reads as TGTGCCATCAGTGCAGGACAGGCCAAGAACACTGAAGCTTTCTTT.

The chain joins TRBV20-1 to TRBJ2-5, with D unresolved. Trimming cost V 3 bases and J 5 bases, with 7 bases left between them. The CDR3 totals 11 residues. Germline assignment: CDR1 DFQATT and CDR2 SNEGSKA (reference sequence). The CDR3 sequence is CSASISETQYF. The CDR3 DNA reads TGCAGTGCTAGTATCTCGGAGACCCAGTACTTC.